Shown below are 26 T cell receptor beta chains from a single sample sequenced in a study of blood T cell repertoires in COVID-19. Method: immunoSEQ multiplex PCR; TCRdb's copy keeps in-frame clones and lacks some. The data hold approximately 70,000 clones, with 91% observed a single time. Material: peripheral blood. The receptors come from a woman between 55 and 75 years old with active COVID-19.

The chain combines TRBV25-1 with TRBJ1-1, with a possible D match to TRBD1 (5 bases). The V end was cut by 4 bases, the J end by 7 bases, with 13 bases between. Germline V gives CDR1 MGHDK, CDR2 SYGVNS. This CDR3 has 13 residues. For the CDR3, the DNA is TGTGCCAGCAGTGCGGGGGGAAGAAGTGAAGCTTTCTTT. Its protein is CASSAGGRSEAFF.

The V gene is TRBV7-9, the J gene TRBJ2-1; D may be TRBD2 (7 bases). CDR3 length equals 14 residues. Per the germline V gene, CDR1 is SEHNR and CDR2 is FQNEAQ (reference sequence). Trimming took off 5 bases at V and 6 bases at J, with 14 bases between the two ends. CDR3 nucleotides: TGTGCCAGCAGCCCCGGTGGGGGGGCCAATGAGCAGTTCTTC. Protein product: CASSPGGGANEQFF.

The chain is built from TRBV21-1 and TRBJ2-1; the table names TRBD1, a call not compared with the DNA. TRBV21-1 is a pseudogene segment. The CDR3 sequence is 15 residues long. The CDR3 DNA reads TGTGCCAGCAGCAGGGACGGGACAGGGTTCGATGAGCAGTTCTTC. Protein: CASSRDGTGFDEQFF.

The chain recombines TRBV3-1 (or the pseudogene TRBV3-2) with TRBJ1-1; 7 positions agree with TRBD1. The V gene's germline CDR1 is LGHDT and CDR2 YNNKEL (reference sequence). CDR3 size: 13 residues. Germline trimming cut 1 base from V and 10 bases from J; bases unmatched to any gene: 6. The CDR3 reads CASSQVDRVGAFF. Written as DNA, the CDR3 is TGTGCCAGCAGCCAAGTTGACAGGGTAGGAGCTTTCTTT.

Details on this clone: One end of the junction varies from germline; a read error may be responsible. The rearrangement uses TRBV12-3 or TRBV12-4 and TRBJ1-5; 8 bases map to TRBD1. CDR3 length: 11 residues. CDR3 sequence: CASSLGDRMNF. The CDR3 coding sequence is TGTGCCAGCAGTTTGGGGGACAGGATGAATTTT.

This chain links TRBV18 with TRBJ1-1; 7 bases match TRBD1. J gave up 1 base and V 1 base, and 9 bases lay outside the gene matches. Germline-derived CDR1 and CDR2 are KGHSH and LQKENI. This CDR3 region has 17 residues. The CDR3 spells CASSPQGAGYGNTEAFF. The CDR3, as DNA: TGTGCCAGCTCACCACAGGGGGCGGGCTATGGGAACACTGAAGCTTTCTTT.

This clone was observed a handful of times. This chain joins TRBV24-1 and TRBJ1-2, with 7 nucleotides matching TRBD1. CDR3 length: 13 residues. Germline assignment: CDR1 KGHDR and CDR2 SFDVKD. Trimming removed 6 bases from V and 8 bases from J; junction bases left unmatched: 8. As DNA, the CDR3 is TGTGCCACCAGTCTAGGGGGCCCTTGGGGCTACACCTTC. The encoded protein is CATSLGGPWGYTF.

The CDR3 is CATRTATSRNEQFF. The CDR3 nucleotides read TGTGCCACAAGGACAGCCACCTCAAGGAATGAGCAGTTCTTC. The rearrangement links TRBV28 to TRBJ2-1, with a weak D call TRBD1 (6 bases). V lost 10 bases and J lost 7, with 20 bases in between. The germline V gene encodes CDR1 MDHEN and CDR2 SYDVKM. This CDR3 has 14 residues.

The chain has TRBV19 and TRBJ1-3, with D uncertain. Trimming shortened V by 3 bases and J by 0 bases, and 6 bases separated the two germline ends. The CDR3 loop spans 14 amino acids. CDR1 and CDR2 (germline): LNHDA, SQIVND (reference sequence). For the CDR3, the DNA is TGTGCCAGTAGTATTTCTTTCTCTGGAAACACCATATATTTT. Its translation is CASSISFSGNTIYF.

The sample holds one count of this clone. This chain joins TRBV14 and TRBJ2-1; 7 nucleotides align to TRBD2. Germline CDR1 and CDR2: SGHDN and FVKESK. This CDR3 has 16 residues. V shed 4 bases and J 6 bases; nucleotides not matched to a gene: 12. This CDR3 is CASSPPGRLRTNEQFF. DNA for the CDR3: TGTGCCAGCAGCCCCCCCGGGAGGCTGAGGACCAATGAGCAGTTCTTC. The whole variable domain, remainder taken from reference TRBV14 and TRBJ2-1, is EAGVTQFPSHSVIEKGQTVTLRCDPISGHDNLYWYRRVMGKEIKFLLHFVKESKQDESGMPNNRFLAERTGGTYSTLKVQPAELEDSGVYFCASSPPGRLRTNEQFFGPGTRLTVL.

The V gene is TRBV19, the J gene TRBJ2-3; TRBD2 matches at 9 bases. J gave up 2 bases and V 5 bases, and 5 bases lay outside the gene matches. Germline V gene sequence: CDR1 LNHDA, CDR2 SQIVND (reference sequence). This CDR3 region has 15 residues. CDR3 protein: CASSSRLAATDTQYF. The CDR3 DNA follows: TGTGCCAGTAGTTCACGACTAGCGGCCACAGATACGCAGTATTTT.

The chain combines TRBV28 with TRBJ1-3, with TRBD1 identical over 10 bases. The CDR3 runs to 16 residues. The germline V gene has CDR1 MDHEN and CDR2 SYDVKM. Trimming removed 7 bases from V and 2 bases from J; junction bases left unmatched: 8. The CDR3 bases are TGTGCCAGCACCTCAGCCGGGACAGGGGCTGGAAACACCATATATTTT. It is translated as CASTSAGTGAGNTIYF.

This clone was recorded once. The DNA for the CDR3 is TGTGCCAGCAGCTTGGCCAGGGCAGGGGATACGCAGTATTTT. It specifies CASSLARAGDTQYF. V is TRBV5-4 and J is TRBJ2-3, with D perhaps TRBD1 (5 bases). CDR3 length equals 14 residues. V gave up 0 bases and J gave up 6 bases, with 11 bases separating them. Germline CDR1 is SGHNT and CDR2 is YYREEE (reference sequence).

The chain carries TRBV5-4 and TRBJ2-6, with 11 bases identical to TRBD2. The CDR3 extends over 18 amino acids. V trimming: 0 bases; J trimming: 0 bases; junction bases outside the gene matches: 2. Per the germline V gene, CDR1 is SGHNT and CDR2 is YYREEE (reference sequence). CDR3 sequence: CASSLVGLAVSGANVLTF. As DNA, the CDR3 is TGTGCCAGCAGCTTGGTGGGACTAGCGGTCTCTGGGGCCAACGTCCTGACTTTC.

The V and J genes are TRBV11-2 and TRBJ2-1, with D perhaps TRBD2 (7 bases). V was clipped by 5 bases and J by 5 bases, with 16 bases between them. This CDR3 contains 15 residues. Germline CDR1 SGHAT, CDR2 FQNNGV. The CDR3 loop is CASSHQGEGDNEQFF. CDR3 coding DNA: TGTGCCAGCAGCCACCAAGGGGAGGGGGACAATGAGCAGTTCTTC.

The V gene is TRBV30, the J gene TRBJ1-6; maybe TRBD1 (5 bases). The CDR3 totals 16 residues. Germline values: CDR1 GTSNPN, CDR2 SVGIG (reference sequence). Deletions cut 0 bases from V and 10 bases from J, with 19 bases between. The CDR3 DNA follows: TGTGCCTGGAGTGTATTCCGGACACAAAGGAAGTCACCCCTCCACTTT. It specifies CAWSVFRTQRKSPLHF.

CDR3 bases: TGTGCCAGCAGCTTGGGCTCTGGCACTGAAGCTTTCTTT. It codes for CASSLGSGTEAFF. V gene TRBV12-3 or TRBV12-4 combines with J gene TRBJ1-1; D is unresolved. The CDR3 consists of 13 residues. Trimming left V 6 bases short and J 4 bases short, with 12 bases between.

The CDR3 region has the DNA TGTGCCAGTAGTTCACCCGGACAGGGCTGGGTTTATGGCTACACCTTC. This gives the protein CASSSPGQGWVYGYTF. This chain joins TRBV19 and TRBJ1-2; 8 positions match TRBD1. The V gene end was trimmed by 5 bases and the J gene end by 5 bases; junction bases not matched to a gene: 13. This CDR3 contains 16 residues. Germline lookup yields CDR1 LNHDA and CDR2 SQIVND (reference sequence).

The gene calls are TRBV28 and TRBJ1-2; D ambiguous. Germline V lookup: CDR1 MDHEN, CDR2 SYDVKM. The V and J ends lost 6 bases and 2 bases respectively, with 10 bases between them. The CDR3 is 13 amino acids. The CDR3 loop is CASRGAANYGYTF. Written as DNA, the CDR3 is TGTGCCAGCAGGGGAGCGGCGAACTATGGCTACACCTTC.

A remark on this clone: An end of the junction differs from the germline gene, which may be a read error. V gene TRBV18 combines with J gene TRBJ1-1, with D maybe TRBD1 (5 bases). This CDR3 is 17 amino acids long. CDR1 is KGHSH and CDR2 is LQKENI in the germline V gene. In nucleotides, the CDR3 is TGTGCCAGCTCCCCACGTGGGGCTATGAATCCTGGCACTGAAGCTTTCTTT. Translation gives CASSPRGAMNPGTEAFF.

CDR3 sequence reads: CASSNRGGTDTQYF. The CDR3 coding sequence is TGTGCCAGTAGTAACAGGGGGGGCACAGATACGCAGTATTTT. This chain uses TRBV19 with TRBJ2-3; 8 positions agree with TRBD1. V shed 4 bases, J shed 1 base, and the junction held 1 base outside the gene matches. Germline V gene sequence: CDR1 LNHDA, CDR2 SQIVND (reference sequence). The CDR3 covers 14 residues. Full variable domain (remainder filled in from reference TRBV19 and TRBJ2-3): DGGITQSPKYLFRKEGQNVTLSCEQNLNHDAMYWYRQDPGQGLRLIYYSQIVNDFQKGDIAEGYSVSREKKESFPLTVTSAQKNPTAFYLCASSNRGGTDTQYFGPGTRLTVL.

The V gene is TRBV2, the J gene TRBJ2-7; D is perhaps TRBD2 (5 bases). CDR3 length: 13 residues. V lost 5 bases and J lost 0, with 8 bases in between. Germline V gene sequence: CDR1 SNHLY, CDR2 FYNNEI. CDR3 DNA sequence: TGTGCCAGCAGTACGGGAAGCTCCTACGAGCAGTACTTC. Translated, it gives CASSTGSSYEQYF.

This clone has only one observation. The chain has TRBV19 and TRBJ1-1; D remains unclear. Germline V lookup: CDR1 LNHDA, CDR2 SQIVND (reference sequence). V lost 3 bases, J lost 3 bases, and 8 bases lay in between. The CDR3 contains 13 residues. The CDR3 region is CASSIARDTEAFF. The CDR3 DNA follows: TGTGCCAGTAGTATTGCTCGGGACACTGAAGCTTTCTTT.

The DNA of the CDR3 is TGTGCCAGATGGGACAGGGGTTTTGGCTACACCTTC. Translation gives CARWDRGFGYTF. The V call is TRBV6-5, the J call TRBJ1-2; 10 nucleotides agree with TRBD1. V shed 9 bases and J 7 bases; nucleotides not matched to a gene: 5. Germline CDR1 is MNHEY and CDR2 is SVGAGI. This CDR3 spans 12 amino acids.

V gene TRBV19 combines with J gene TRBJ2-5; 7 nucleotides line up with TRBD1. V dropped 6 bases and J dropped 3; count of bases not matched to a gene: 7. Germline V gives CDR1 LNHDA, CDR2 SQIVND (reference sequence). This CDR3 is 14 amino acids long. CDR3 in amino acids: CASRHRGREETQYF. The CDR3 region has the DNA TGTGCCAGTAGGCACAGGGGAAGGGAAGAGACCCAGTACTTC.

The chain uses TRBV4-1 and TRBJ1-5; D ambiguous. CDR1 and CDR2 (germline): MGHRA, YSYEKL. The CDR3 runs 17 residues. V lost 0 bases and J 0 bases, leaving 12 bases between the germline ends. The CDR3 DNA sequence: TGCGCCAGCAGCCAAGATCGGGGAGGGAATAGCAATCAGCCCCAGCATTTT. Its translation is CASSQDRGGNSNQPQHF.